Described below is a single TCR beta chain sequence and its context. The table lists this clone with a count of one. Its antigen is currently not known. The sample holds no much larger clone one base away, and base qualities are not on file. Whole blood was collected in K2EDTA tubes by collaborating institutions according to the institutions' own protocols. For TCRbeta analysis, collaborators shipped samples in one of three forms: frozen whole blood, isolated PBMCs, or DNA extracted from either of those sample types. The sample comes from a study of blood T cell repertoires in COVID-19 (dated by TCRdb to between 2020 and 2021). In terms of the full investigation: The collaborator samples originated in the United States, Italy and Spain and spanned the acute and convalescent phases of COVID-19. The samples were drawn from the first 160 participants of the ongoing ImmuneRACE study and from 950 to 1,500 subjects provided by 6 global collaborators. The prospective study material was composed of cDNA or gDNA derived from T cells, B-cell-depleted T cells, or PBMCs. HLA class I and class II types, where available, came from metadata supplied by the sample provider rather than from assay-based typing. Sample metadata almost always included a de-identified subject ID, COVID-19 status, age in years and sex. Deeply sampled blood TCRbeta repertoires from subjects exposed to, actively infected with, or recovered from COVID-19 were included in the dataset. The repertoires were made available in a free public database intended to serve as a resource for research on the immune response to SARS-CoV-2. What the work shows at the level of the full study, not this receptor alone: How much clinical and demographic metadata was included differed by source and by participant, and the metadata was provided uncurated.

TCRbeta CDR3 regions were amplified from genomic DNA by means of the immunoSEQ Assay, a bias-controlled multiplex PCR. The study's own analysis went as follows. Nucleated cell counts per sample were estimated from amplification of reference gene primers within the assay. Sequence reads were collapsed and filtered to measure the absolute abundance of every unique TCRbeta CDR3 rearrangement. For each sample, productive Simpson clonality was calculated as the square root of Simpson's diversity index across productive rearrangements. Entries here come from immuneACCESS through TCRdb and include only in-frame sequences with V and J called. Some clones fail to appear in such tables; in the studies checked, an unresolved V gene covers under half of the shortfall, and the cause of the remainder is unknown. That table is the source of V, J and clone size, and D and trimming were worked out from the DNA. The sample yields roughly 55,000 clones; roughly four fifths were counted once. The ten largest clones capture around 1.9% of the sample.

V is reduced by 2 bases and J by 1 base, leaving a spacing of 15 bases between them. Measured from the cysteine to the phenylalanine, the CDR3 is 17 residues long. This entry keeps only the CDR3 DNA: 51 bases, framed from base 1. In the germline V gene, CDR1 corresponds to SGHVS and CDR2 to FQNEAQ. The sequence joins TRBV7-8 to TRBJ1-5, with the D gene not clear enough to name. This TCR came from a woman aged 60-75 years with acute or convalescent COVID-19. Sequenced input: peripheral blood. CDR3 sequence: CASSLYNNVASNQPQHF. The sequenced DNA is TGTGCCAGCAGCTTATATAATAACGTCGCGAGCAATCAGCCCCAGCATTTT.